Listed here are 8 T cell receptor beta chains from one sample, sequenced in a study of T-cell memory formation after mild COVID-19. A single record per CDR3 protein comes from TCRdb applying MiXCR to the 5' RACE reads. This table has about 180,000 distinct CDR3 sequences, more than 15% appearing once. The sequencing input was PBMCs or a T cell subset sorted from them (not recorded which). The receptors shown here come from an adult woman who had mild COVID-19 (a few samples of this study predate the infection). Cell type and time point are not known.

The chain joins TRBV5-1 to TRBJ2-7, with no clear D. CDR1 SGHRS and CDR2 YFSETQ come from the germline V gene. The V gene lost 5 bases and the J gene lost 0 bases, with 21 bases spanning the gap. CDR3 length: 17 residues. This CDR3 reads CASSPGRVHLVSYEQYF. CDR3 DNA: TGCGCCAGCAGTCCTGGAAGGGTACACCTCGTCTCCTACGAGCAGTACTTC.

This clonotype has more than one count but fewer than ten. The V gene is TRBV20-1, the J gene TRBJ2-1; D is possibly TRBD1 (5 bases). The V and J ends lost 6 bases and 6 bases respectively, with 12 bases between them. CDR1 DFQATT and CDR2 SNEGSKA come from the germline V gene (reference sequence). There are 12 residues in the CDR3. CDR3 sequence reads: CSASPQGNEQFF. The CDR3 bases are TGCAGTGCCAGCCCCCAGGGCAATGAGCAGTTCTTC.

The chain is built from TRBV4-3 and TRBJ2-6, with 7 positions matching TRBD1. The V segment lost 4 bases and the J segment 0 bases; nucleotides outside the gene matches: 9. CDR1 LGHNA and CDR2 YSLEER come from the germline V gene. The CDR3 runs to 18 residues. This CDR3 is CASSPGSGGSSGANVLTF. The CDR3 nucleotides are TGCGCCAGCAGCCCCGGCTCAGGGGGAAGCTCTGGGGCCAACGTCCTGACTTTC.

The genes are TRBV7-9 and TRBJ1-2; no clear D gene. The CDR3 has 12 amino acids. Looked up from germline, CDR1 is SEHNR and CDR2 is FQNEAQ (reference sequence). Trimming stripped 8 bases from V and 4 bases from J, with 11 bases between. The CDR3 nucleotides are TGTGCCAGCCGATCAACTGGCTATGGCTACACCTTC. Residues: CASRSTGYGYTF.

The chain joins TRBV9 to TRBJ2-2; no clear D gene. This CDR3 has 14 residues. The V gene lost 4 bases and the J gene lost 3 bases, with 10 bases spanning the gap. From germline, CDR1 is SGDLS and CDR2 YYNGEE. CDR3 sequence reads: CASSRHTDTGELFF. In DNA, the CDR3 is TGTGCCAGCAGCCGACATACAGACACCGGGGAGCTGTTTTTT.

In this sample, this clonotype turned up a few times. The rearrangement links TRBV5-1 to TRBJ2-3, with TRBD1 matching over 7 bases. The V gene end was trimmed by 7 bases and the J gene end by 0 bases; junction bases not matched to a gene: 5. In germline, CDR1 is SGHRS, CDR2 YFSETQ. The CDR3 covers 14 residues. CDR3 nucleotide sequence: TGCGCCAGCTACAGGGGATCTAGCACAGATACGCAGTATTTT. Translated: CASYRGSSTDTQYF.

The V and J genes are TRBV7-2 and TRBJ2-5; D is possibly TRBD2 (7 bases). V was trimmed by 3 bases and J by 4 bases, leaving 12 bases between them. The germline V gene encodes CDR1 SGHTA and CDR2 FQGNSA. The CDR3 contains 14 residues. CDR3 amino acids: CASSFRGGAETQYF. The CDR3 nucleotides are TGTGCCAGCAGCTTCCGAGGGGGGGCAGAGACCCAGTACTTC.

V gene TRBV12-3 or TRBV12-4 combines with J gene TRBJ2-1, with unresolved D. Trimming took off 3 bases at V and 10 bases at J, with 13 bases between the two ends. CDR3 length: 13 amino acids. The CDR3 DNA reads TGTGCCAGCAGTTTCGAAGGGTATGGGGAGCAGTTCTTC. This gives the protein CASSFEGYGEQFF.